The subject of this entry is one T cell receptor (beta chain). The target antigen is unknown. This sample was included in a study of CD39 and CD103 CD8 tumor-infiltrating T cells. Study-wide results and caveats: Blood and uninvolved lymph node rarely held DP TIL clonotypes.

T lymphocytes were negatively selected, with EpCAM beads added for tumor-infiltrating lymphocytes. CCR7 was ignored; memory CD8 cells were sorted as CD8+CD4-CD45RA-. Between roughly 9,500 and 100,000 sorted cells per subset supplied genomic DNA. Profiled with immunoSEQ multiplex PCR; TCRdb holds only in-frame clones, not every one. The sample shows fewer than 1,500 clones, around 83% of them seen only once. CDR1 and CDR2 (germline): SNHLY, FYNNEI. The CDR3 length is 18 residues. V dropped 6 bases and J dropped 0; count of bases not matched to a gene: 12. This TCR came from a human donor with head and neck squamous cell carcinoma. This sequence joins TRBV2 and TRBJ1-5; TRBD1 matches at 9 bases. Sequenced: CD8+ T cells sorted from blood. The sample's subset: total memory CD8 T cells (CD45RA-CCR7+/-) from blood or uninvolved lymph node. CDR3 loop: CASSSGTGLSLSNQPQHF. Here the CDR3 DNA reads TGTGCCAGCAGCTCCGGGACAGGGTTAAGCCTTAGCAATCAGCCCCAGCATTTT.